The 18 T cell receptor beta chains reported below all come from one sample, sequenced in a study of blood T cell repertoires in COVID-19 (dated by TCRdb to about 2020). Receptor amplification or capture employed the immunoSEQ multiplex PCR assay. In TCRdb, the immuneACCESS table is reduced to in-frame sequences with V and J assigned. These tables do not hold every clone; where another copy was compared, an unresolved V gene accounts for under half, and the others remain unexplained. The sample records about 70,000 clones, roughly 88% of which are singletons. The leading ten clones occupy 2% to 2.5% of the sample. Input material: peripheral blood. These receptors all stem from a human donor in a cohort sampled during active COVID-19.

Only one count was recorded for this clone. CDR3 in amino acids: CATSVLSGAGEQFF. The CDR3 DNA reads TGTGCCACCAGTGTCCTATCAGGGGCAGGTGAGCAGTTCTTC. The chain uses TRBV24-1 and TRBJ2-1, with TRBD1 as a possible D gene (6 bases). V was pared by 5 bases and J by 9 bases, with 16 bases between. Germline V CDR1 and CDR2: KGHDR, SFDVKD. This CDR3 region has 14 residues.

The chain uses TRBV6-5 and TRBJ1-1, with a tentative D call TRBD1 (5 bases). Trimming shortened V by 6 bases and J by 3 bases, and 14 bases separated the two germline ends. The CDR3 is made up of 14 amino acids. Germline V gene lookup returns CDR1 MNHEY and CDR2 SVGAGI. CDR3 protein: CASRAGPWDTEAFF. The CDR3 DNA reads TGTGCCAGCAGAGCAGGGCCGTGGGACACTGAAGCTTTCTTT.

V usage is TRBV28 and J usage is TRBJ2-1; TRBD2 agrees at 8 bases. Germline V gives CDR1 MDHEN, CDR2 SYDVKM. Trimming removed 2 bases from V and 4 bases from J; junction bases left unmatched: 1. The CDR3 consists of 14 residues. CDR3 sequence reads: CASSLAGGYNEQFF. The CDR3 DNA reads as TGTGCCAGCAGTTTAGCGGGAGGATACAATGAGCAGTTCTTC.

The chain couples TRBV28 to TRBJ1-6; tentative D call: TRBD1 (6 bases). Germline loops: CDR1 MDHEN, CDR2 SYDVKM. V dropped 6 bases and J dropped 7 bases, with 19 bases sitting between them. The CDR3 consists of 16 residues. The CDR3 nucleotides are TGTGCCAGCAGCACAGGGTACAACGAGGGGAATTCACCCCTCCACTTT. Its translation: CASSTGYNEGNSPLHF.

The rearrangement links TRBV27 to TRBJ1-5, with TRBD1 as a possible D gene (6 bases). The CDR3 loop spans 14 amino acids. Looked up from germline, CDR1 is MNHEY and CDR2 is SMNVEV (reference sequence). Trimming removed 5 bases from V and 5 bases from J, with 13 bases in between. The CDR3, as DNA: TGTGCCAGCAGTAAGGAAGGGGGTTATCAGCCCCAGCATTTT. Translation gives CASSKEGGYQPQHF.

The V gene is TRBV3-1 (or the pseudogene TRBV3-2), the J gene TRBJ2-7, with TRBD2 matching 8 bases. Losses at the gene ends were 1 base for V and 5 bases for J; bases not matched to a gene: 16. There are 18 residues in the CDR3. Germline CDR1 and CDR2: LGHDT and YNNKEL (reference sequence). CDR3 protein: CASSQVFSREGRWDEQYF. The CDR3 DNA reads TGTGCCAGCAGCCAAGTTTTTAGTCGGGAGGGTAGATGGGACGAGCAGTACTTC.

The gene calls are TRBV6-6 and TRBJ2-5; 8 bases line up with TRBD2. The CDR3 loop spans 13 amino acids. With V trimmed by 5 bases and J by 6 bases, 5 bases remained unmatched. The germline CDR1 and CDR2 sequences are MNHNY and SVGAGI (reference sequence). The CDR3 reads CASSATSAQTQYF. Written as DNA, the CDR3 is TGTGCCAGCAGTGCGACTAGCGCGCAGACCCAGTACTTC.

The chain uses TRBV5-1 and TRBJ2-3, with 10 bases fitting TRBD2. CDR3 size: 15 residues. Trimming took 0 bases from V and 5 from J; bases not matched to a gene: 3. Germline V gives CDR1 SGHRS, CDR2 YFSETQ. CDR3 DNA sequence: TGCGCCAGCAGCTTGGTAGCGGGAGGACAAGATACGCAGTATTTT. Protein: CASSLVAGGQDTQYF.

This clone was seen a single time. The V gene is TRBV28, the J gene TRBJ1-2; possible D gene TRBD1, 6 bases. This CDR3 comprises 12 residues. Germline V lookup: CDR1 MDHEN, CDR2 SYDVKM. V shed 2 bases and J shed 5 bases, with 6 bases lying between them. The CDR3 loop reads CASSLGQYGYTF. In DNA form, the CDR3 reads TGTGCCAGCAGTTTAGGACAGTATGGCTACACCTTC.

In the case of this clone: A junction boundary mismatches the germline segment, possibly from a read error. The chain has TRBV28 and TRBJ2-7, with D maybe TRBD1 (6 bases). Germline V gene data show CDR1 as MDHEN and CDR2 as SYDVKM. There are 10 residues in the CDR3. In DNA form, the CDR3 reads TGTGCCAGCAGTTTACCCAGGGGTCGCTTC. Translating it yields CASSLPRGRF. The full variable domain, with the rest looked up from reference TRBV28 and TRBJ2-7, is DVKVTQSSRYLVKRTGEKVFLECVQDMDHENMFWYRQDPGLGLRLIYFSYDVKMKEKGDIPEGYSVSREKKERFSLILESASTNQTSMYLCASSLPRGRFGPGTRLTVT.

This chain uses TRBV6-1 with TRBJ2-1, with TRBD2 matching 14 bases. Germline V gives CDR1 MNHNS, CDR2 SASEGT. V trimming: 4 bases; J trimming: 5 bases; junction bases outside the gene matches: 4. The CDR3 is 16 amino acids. CDR3 coding DNA: TGTGCCAGCAGTGGTCGACTAGCGGGAGGGAACAATGAGCAGTTCTTC. Translated, it gives CASSGRLAGGNNEQFF.

Regarding this clone: At one of its ends the junction is not consistent with the germline gene, which may arise from a read error. The V and J genes are TRBV7-7 and TRBJ2-3; 9 bases fit TRBD1. The CDR3 is 14 residues long. The germline gives CDR1 SSHAT, CDR2 FNYEAQ (reference sequence). The CDR3 DNA follows: TGTGCTAGCAGCCTGGACAGGGGAGCAGATACGCAGTATTTT. Translation: CASSLDRGADTQYF.

This chain uses TRBV5-5 with TRBJ1-4, with 12 bases lining up with TRBD1. The CDR3 is made up of 20 amino acids. With 0 bases clipped from V and 0 bases from J, the junction kept 9 bases outside the gene matches. Per germline, CDR1 SGHKS and CDR2 YYEKEE (reference sequence). The CDR3, as DNA: TGTGCCAGCAGCTTGGCCGGGACAGGGGGCGCGTTCCCAACTAATGAAAAACTGTTTTTT. Translated, it gives CASSLAGTGGAFPTNEKLFF.

The chain uses TRBV28 and TRBJ2-7; D is perhaps TRBD1 (6 bases). This CDR3 spans 15 amino acids. In germline, CDR1 is MDHEN, CDR2 SYDVKM. V gave up 7 bases and J gave up 2 bases, with 18 bases separating them. In DNA form, the CDR3 reads TGTGCCAGCACTTCCGGGACACATATAACCTACGAGCAGTACTTC. This sequence encodes CASTSGTHITYEQYF.

The J gene is TRBJ2-7, the V gene TRBV6-5; the D gene is possibly TRBD2 (5 bases). CDR1 is MNHEY, CDR2 SVGAGI, per germline. V was clipped by 4 bases and J by 4 bases, with 17 bases between them. This CDR3 is built from 15 residues. CDR3 DNA sequence: TGTGCCAGCAGTTTGACTATGACGGTTCCTTACGAGCAGTACTTC. This sequence encodes CASSLTMTVPYEQYF.

This chain connects TRBV4-2 to TRBJ1-1, with D possibly matching TRBD1 (6 bases). Trimming took off 0 bases at V and 4 bases at J, with 18 bases between the two ends. The CDR3 extends over 17 amino acids. CDR1 is LGHNA, CDR2 YNFKEQ, per germline. The CDR3 bases are TGTGCCAGCAGCCAAGACGTCAGGGAGCAGGGGCCCACTGAAGCTTTCTTT. Translation gives CASSQDVREQGPTEAFF.

This clone has at least ten counts. V gene TRBV25-1 combines with J gene TRBJ2-2; 11 bases fit TRBD1. The V gene's germline CDR1 is MGHDK and CDR2 SYGVNS. V dropped 7 bases and J dropped 8; count of bases not matched to a gene: 6. The CDR3 length is 14 residues. The CDR3 here is CASTGQGAYGELFF. CDR3 DNA: TGTGCCAGCACCGGACAGGGGGCTTATGGGGAGCTGTTTTTT.

The rearrangement links TRBV18 to TRBJ1-4; possibly TRBD1 for D (5 bases). Trimming took off 6 bases at V and 7 bases at J, with 12 bases between the two ends. The CDR3 totals 13 residues. From germline, CDR1 is KGHSH and CDR2 LQKENI. The CDR3 here is CASSPRGIEKLFF. The DNA of the CDR3 is TGTGCCAGCTCGCCAAGGGGAATTGAAAAACTGTTTTTT.